The sequence of this T cell receptor (beta chain) was determined in a study of T-cell memory formation after mild COVID-19. General study points: Memory cells collected pre-infection included some clones that later responded, suggesting cross-reactive memory joined. CD4+ bias marked clones expanding day 15 to 37, unlike balanced contracting clones.

With constant-segment primers, 5'RACE yielded cDNA libraries of TCR alpha and TCR beta that carried sample barcodes and UMIs. TCRdb passed the 5' RACE reads through MiXCR, listing each CDR3 protein once. This repertoire shows more than 250,000 distinct CDR3 sequences, roughly 16% found once; its top ten account for around a fifth. The CDR3 has 15 amino acids. V was shortened by 0 bases and J by 4 bases, with 11 bases between the two germline ends. The germline V gene has CDR1 LNHNV and CDR2 YYDKDF (reference sequence). About this clonotype: The antigen is unknown.

The chain recombines TRBV15 with TRBJ2-3; tentative D call: TRBD2 (7 bases). The sequencing sample was made of PBMCs or a T cell subset sorted from them (not recorded which). This receptor was identified in a man aged 18 to 30 who had mild COVID-19 (a few samples of this study predate the infection). Cell type and time point are not known. Here the CDR3 reads CATSRDGGGPDTQYF. In DNA, the CDR3 is TGTGCCACCAGCAGAGATGGGGGGGGGCCAGATACGCAGTATTTT. Using reference TRBV15 and TRBJ2-3 for the parts outside the CDR3, the full variable domain is DAMVIQNPRYQVTQFGKPVTLSCSQTLNHNVMYWYQQKSSQAPKLLFHYYDKDFNNEADTPDNFQSRRPNTSFCFLDIRSPGLGDTAMYLCATSRDGGGPDTQYFGPGTRLTVL.